The 17 T cell receptor beta chains below come from one sample, sequenced in a study of T cell repertoires in cytomegalovirus infection. Each CDR3 protein is one row after TCRdb ran MiXCR on the reads. The sample consists of around 750,000 distinct CDR3 sequences, about 30% of them appearing once. Their specific antigens are unknown. Here the sequenced sample was cultured CD8+ T cells from PBMCs, taken from culture after CMV antigen stimulation. These receptors all come from a human donor in good health (CMV status not recorded). Some clones in this sample may be carry-over from other donors' samples.

The sample holds many counts of this clonotype. The rearrangement joins TRBV7-2 to TRBJ2-2; 8 nucleotides agree with TRBD1. Germline V lookup: CDR1 SGHTA, CDR2 FQGNSA. Trimming cost V 1 base and J 5 bases; bases outside gene matches: 3. This CDR3 comprises 15 residues. The CDR3 here is CASSLVQGETGELFF. In DNA form, the CDR3 reads TGTGCCAGCAGCTTAGTACAGGGGGAGACCGGGGAGCTGTTTTTT.

This chain connects TRBV9 to TRBJ2-1; 8 positions match TRBD1. The junction had 0 bases not matched to a gene; V was cut back by 1 base and J by 0 bases. CDR3 length equals 15 residues. Germline values: CDR1 SGDLS, CDR2 YYNGEE. The CDR3 DNA sequence: TGTGCCAGCAGCGTACAGGGGGCCTCCTACAATGAGCAGTTCTTC. Protein sequence: CASSVQGASYNEQFF.

The chain uses TRBV20-1 and TRBJ2-7; 9 positions match TRBD2. V gave up 1 base and J gave up 2 bases; unmatched junction bases: 3. Germline loops: CDR1 DFQATT, CDR2 SNEGSKA (reference sequence). The CDR3 is 14 amino acids. The CDR3 reads CSARGRGGTYEQYF. DNA of the CDR3: TGCAGTGCTAGAGGGCGGGGGGGAACCTACGAGCAGTACTTC.

The rearrangement uses TRBV19 and TRBJ2-1, with 8 bases lining up with TRBD2. Looked up from germline, CDR1 is LNHDA and CDR2 is SQIVND (reference sequence). J lost 7 bases, V lost 2 bases, and 7 bases had no gene match. There are 15 residues in the CDR3. CDR3 in amino acids: CASSITAGVRNEQFF. The CDR3 DNA is TGTGCCAGTAGTATAACAGCGGGAGTAAGGAATGAGCAGTTCTTC.

This clonotype was observed a few times. The DNA of the CDR3 is TGTGCCACCTTCTTGACCGAAGCTTTCTTT. This codes for CATFLTEAFF. This chain joins TRBV12-3 or TRBV12-4 and TRBJ1-1; D remains unclear. The CDR3 has 10 amino acids. Deletions cut 10 bases from V and 8 bases from J, with 11 bases between.

V and J are TRBV6-2 or TRBV6-3 and TRBJ1-1; 12 nucleotides line up with TRBD1. The CDR3 sequence is 16 residues long. V gave up 5 bases and J gave up 4 bases; unmatched junction bases: 8. Germline values: CDR1 MNHEY, CDR2 SVGEGT. CDR3 in amino acids: CASSPGDRGLFTEAFF. The CDR3 DNA sequence: TGTGCCAGCAGTCCCGGGGACAGGGGGCTTTTCACTGAAGCTTTCTTT.

This clonotype was found many times. This rearrangement joins TRBV7-9 to TRBJ2-4, with D hard to call. Germline values: CDR1 SEHNR, CDR2 FQNEAQ (reference sequence). The CDR3 loop spans 15 amino acids. V was cut by 8 bases and J by 0 bases, with 14 bases left in between. CDR3 loop: CASRSVALAKNIQYF. The CDR3, as DNA: TGTGCCAGCCGATCGGTTGCTTTAGCCAAAAACATTCAGTACTTC.

The chain couples TRBV6-2 or TRBV6-3 to TRBJ1-5, with 8 bases identical to TRBD1. CDR1 and CDR2 (germline): MNHEY, SVGEGT. After removal of 2 bases from V and 0 bases from J, the junction contained 6 bases not matched to a gene. The CDR3 contains 17 residues. CDR3 amino acids: CASSYESQGASNQPQHF. CDR3 nucleotide sequence: TGTGCCAGCAGTTACGAATCCCAGGGGGCTAGCAATCAGCCCCAGCATTTT.

The V gene is TRBV12-3 or TRBV12-4, the J gene TRBJ1-1, with a weak D call TRBD1 (5 bases). This CDR3 is built from 14 residues. Deletions cut 4 bases from V and 5 bases from J, with 14 bases between. The CDR3 DNA is TGTGCCAGCAGTTGGCCCAGGGAGGGGACTGAAGCTTTCTTT. It translates to CASSWPREGTEAFF.

This clonotype was seen a few times. The V and J genes are TRBV5-5 and TRBJ1-1; D is perhaps TRBD1 (6 bases). The CDR3 consists of 13 residues. V lost 6 bases and J lost 1, with 10 bases in between. From germline, CDR1 is SGHKS and CDR2 YYEKEE (reference sequence). CDR3 region: CASNLGGNTEAFF. The CDR3 region has the DNA TGTGCCAGCAACTTAGGGGGGAACACTGAAGCTTTCTTT.

This clonotype was detected only a few times. V and J are TRBV7-8 and TRBJ1-2; D perhaps matches TRBD1 (6 bases). Germline V gene data show CDR1 as SGHVS and CDR2 as FQNEAQ. The CDR3 is 15 residues long. Trimming removed 1 base from V and 3 bases from J, with 12 bases in between. The CDR3 coding sequence is TGTGCCAGCAGCTTAGACAGGGCGGGGTACTATGGCTACACCTTC. Protein: CASSLDRAGYYGYTF.

This clonotype showed up many times. The rearrangement links TRBV7-8 to TRBJ2-7; D is ambiguous. The CDR3 is 13 amino acids. V gave up 5 bases and J gave up 3 bases, with 11 bases separating them. Per the germline V gene, CDR1 is SGHVS and CDR2 is FQNEAQ. The CDR3 coding sequence is TGTGCCAGCAGCCCCTCGACGGGCTACGAGCAGTACGTC. Its protein is CASSPSTGYEQYV.

The chain links TRBV6-2 or TRBV6-3 to TRBJ1-6, with TRBD1 identical over 9 bases. V gave up 6 bases and J gave up 7 bases; unmatched junction bases: 7. Germline CDR1 MNHEY, CDR2 SVGEGT. The CDR3 is 15 amino acids. The CDR3: CASSAWTGENSPLHF. Written as DNA, the CDR3 is TGTGCCAGCAGCGCTTGGACAGGGGAAAATTCACCCCTCCACTTT.

This chain links TRBV7-8 with TRBJ2-1, with TRBD2 identical over 8 bases. CDR3 size: 15 residues. The V gene's germline CDR1 is SGHVS and CDR2 FQNEAQ. Unmatched junction bases numbered 14, after V lost 11 bases and J lost 5 bases. The CDR3 spells CAYSLSAGGNNEQFF. The CDR3, as DNA: TGTGCCTACAGCTTATCTGCGGGGGGCAACAATGAGCAGTTCTTC. Together with reference TRBV7-8 and TRBJ2-1, the CDR3 gives the full variable domain: GAGVSQSPRYKVAKRGQDVALRCDPISGHVSLFWYQQALGQGPEFLTYFQNEAQLDKSGLPSDRFFAERPEGSVSTLKIQRTQQEDSAVYLCAYSLSAGGNNEQFFGPGTRLTVL.

This clonotype came up a few times. The V and J genes are TRBV6-2 or TRBV6-3 and TRBJ2-2; D call uncertain. The V gene lost 0 bases and the J gene lost 2 bases, with 10 bases spanning the gap. Germline lookup yields CDR1 MNHEY and CDR2 SVGEGT. The CDR3 covers 16 residues. CDR3 sequence (DNA): TGTGCCAGCAGTTACTCGTCCTTCCCTAACACCGGGGAGCTGTTTTTT. Amino acids: CASSYSSFPNTGELFF.

V and J are TRBV27 and TRBJ2-1, with TRBD2 matching over 9 bases. V lost 7 bases to trimming and J lost 6 bases; unmatched junction nucleotides: 7. The CDR3 has 14 amino acids. Germline values: CDR1 MNHEY, CDR2 SMNVEV (reference sequence). The CDR3, as DNA: TGTGCCAGCACCTGGGGCGGGGGGGCCAATGAGCAGTTCTTC. Its translation is CASTWGGGANEQFF.

The chain couples TRBV6-2 or TRBV6-3 to TRBJ1-2; D is ambiguous. Germline V lookup: CDR1 MNHEY, CDR2 SVGEGT. The CDR3 extends over 17 amino acids. Trimming removed 0 bases at V and 5 bases at J, with 19 bases between. The CDR3 nucleotides are TGTGCCAGCAGTTACTCGATCTCCGGGCAGGCCTCTTATGGCTACACCTTC. As protein: CASSYSISGQASYGYTF.